This T cell receptor beta chain was sequenced during a study of T cell responses to AZD1222 COVID-19 vaccine. Overall study findings and caveats: Clonal diversity was possibly underestimated, and white British individuals and females predominated among donors. Increases in Spike-specific TCR breadth and depth were seen after two AZD1222 doses.

Per germline, CDR1 PRHDT and CDR2 FYEKMQ (reference sequence). V was cut by 5 bases and J by 8 bases, with 9 bases left in between. The CDR3 covers 11 residues. Concerning this clone itself: Its cognate antigen is unknown.

The assay was immunoSEQ multiplex PCR, and TCRdb's table has in-frame clones only and misses some. The sample gives 110,000 to 150,000 clones, around 93% of which show up once; roughly 3.3% is in the top ten. The source was peripheral blood, collected 28 days after the second AZD1222 dose. The TCR sequence derives from an adult who received the AZD1222 COVID-19 vaccine. V gene TRBV13 combines with J gene TRBJ1-2; D not resolved. The CDR3 loop reads CASSRRSGYTF. CDR3 sequence (DNA): TGTGCCAGCAGCCGCCGGAGCGGCTACACCTTC.